This TCR beta chain came from a study of blood T cells in healthy people across ages. Together with a sample-barcoded 5' primer, a J-beta primer mix was included in a second PCR lasting about 7 to 11 cycles. TCRdb redid the calling of the 5' RACE reads with MiXCR, one entry per CDR3 protein. There are under 1 million distinct CDR3 sequences in the sample; more than 40% occur only once, and roughly 19% lies in the top ten. Germline V gene data show CDR1 as MNHEY and CDR2 as SVGAGI. V lost 0 bases and J 3 bases, leaving 9 bases between the germline ends. The CDR3 is 15 amino acids. The TCR sequence derives from a man aged 55 to 70 in good health. The source material was blood. The chain has TRBV6-5 and TRBJ1-5, with D hard to call. CDR3 in amino acids: CASSYSNGANQPQHF. CDR3 DNA: TGTGCCAGCAGTTACTCGAATGGCGCCAATCAGCCCCAGCATTTT.